This T cell receptor (beta chain) was captured by sequencing in a study of blood T cells in healthy people across ages. It was with a sample-barcoded 5' primer and a J-beta primer mix that a second PCR of about 7 to 12 cycles was run. Through a template-switch adaptor with 12 random nucleotides, each cDNA molecule received a tag. Each CDR3 protein gets one entry after TCRdb re-called the 5' RACE reads with MiXCR. The table includes more than 1.4 million distinct CDR3 sequences, roughly 40% detected once. General study findings and limits: Roughly linearly, TCR beta diversity per million T cells fell as age increased.

Regarding this clonotype: Its specificity is not known.

Germline CDR1 reads SNHLY; CDR2 reads FYNNEI. The CDR3 totals 18 residues. V dropped 3 bases and J dropped 0 bases, with 15 bases sitting between them. Input material: blood. The receptor was isolated from a woman between 18 and 29 years old in good health. The chain links TRBV2 to TRBJ1-6, with a possible D match to TRBD1 (5 bases). In nucleotides, the CDR3 is TGTGCCAGCAGTGAGGCAGGGCAGACGAGCTCCTATAATTCACCCCTCCACTTT. Protein product: CASSEAGQTSSYNSPLHF.